The clone carrying this T cell receptor (beta chain) has only a few counts. The antigen is undetermined. This record comes from a study of response to subunit inactivated influenza vaccine. The germline V gene has CDR1 DFQATT and CDR2 SNEGSKA (reference sequence). The CDR3 is 11 residues long. The V end lost 1 base, the J end lost 8 bases, and 5 bases lay between the germline ends. Each CDR3 protein is one row after TCRdb ran MiXCR on the RT-PCR reads. The sample lists under 850,000 distinct CDR3 sequences, around 20% occurring once. Study results and caveats: The authors suggested that every seasonal influenza vaccination recruits few new T cells.

The starting material was PBMCs from blood, obtained approximately 5 days after vaccination. This chain uses TRBV20-1 with TRBJ2-2; D call uncertain. The receptor was isolated from a man aged 45-65 years who received an inactivated influenza vaccine. The CDR3 loop is CSARVMGELFF. The CDR3 DNA reads TGCAGTGCTAGAGTTATGGGGGAGCTGTTTTTT.